One T cell receptor beta chain is described in this entry. What it binds is not known. The isolated RNA, all of it, was reverse transcribed, so expressed TCRB transcripts were what got sequenced. Sequencing of naive, central memory and regulatory T cell samples gave an average of roughly 3.4 million reads. TCRdb's copy holds only in-frame clones and misses some; the assay was immunoSEQ multiplex PCR. The table records 900,000 or so clones, around a sixth of them present only once. The sample originates from a study of beta chain features in type 1 diabetes. The study's findings and limits: When Type 1 diabetes patients were examined, their TCRB CDR3s proved moderately but significantly shorter in all four CD4+ subsets.

This receptor was obtained from a woman younger than 30 in good health. The material sequenced was naive CD4+ T cells from blood.

CDR3: CASSGFSSGANVLTF. The CDR3 DNA follows: TGTGCCAGCAGTGGTTTTTCCTCTGGGGCCAACGTCCTGACTTTC. The chain combines TRBV2 with TRBJ2-6; D is unclear. Trimming pared 4 bases from V and 0 bases from J, leaving 7 bases between. Germline V gene lookup returns CDR1 SNHLY and CDR2 FYNNEI. The CDR3 runs to 15 residues.